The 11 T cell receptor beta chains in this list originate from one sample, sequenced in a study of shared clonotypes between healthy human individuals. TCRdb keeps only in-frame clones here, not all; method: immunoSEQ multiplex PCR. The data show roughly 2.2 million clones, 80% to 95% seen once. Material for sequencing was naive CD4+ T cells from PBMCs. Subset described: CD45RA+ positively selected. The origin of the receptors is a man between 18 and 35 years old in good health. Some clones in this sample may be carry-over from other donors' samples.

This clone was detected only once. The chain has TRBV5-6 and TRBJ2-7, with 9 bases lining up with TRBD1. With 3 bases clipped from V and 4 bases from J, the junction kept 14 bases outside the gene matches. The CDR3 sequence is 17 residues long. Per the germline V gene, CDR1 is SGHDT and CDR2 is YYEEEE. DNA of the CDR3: TGTGCCAGCAGCTCCTCCCCGGGACAGGGTCCTAATTACGAGCAGTACTTC. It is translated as CASSSSPGQGPNYEQYF.

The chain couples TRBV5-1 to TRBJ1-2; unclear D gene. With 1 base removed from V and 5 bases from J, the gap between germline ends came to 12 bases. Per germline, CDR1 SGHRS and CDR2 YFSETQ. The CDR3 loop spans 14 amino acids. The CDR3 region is CASSLTQQSYGYTF. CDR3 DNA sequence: TGCGCCAGCAGCTTGACCCAGCAATCGTATGGCTACACCTTC.

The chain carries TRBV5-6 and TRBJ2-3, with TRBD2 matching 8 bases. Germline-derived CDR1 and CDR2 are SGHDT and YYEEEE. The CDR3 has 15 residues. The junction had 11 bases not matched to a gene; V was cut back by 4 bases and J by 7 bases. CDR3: CASSILKSGSHTQYF. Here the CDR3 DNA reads TGTGCCAGCAGCATATTAAAAAGCGGGAGCCATACGCAGTATTTT.

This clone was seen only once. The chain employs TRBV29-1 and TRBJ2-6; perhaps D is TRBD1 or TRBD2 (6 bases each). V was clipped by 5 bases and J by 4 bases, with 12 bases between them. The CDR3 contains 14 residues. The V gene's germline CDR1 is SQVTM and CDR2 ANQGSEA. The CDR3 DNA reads TGCAGCGTTCGAGGGGGGAGCGGGGCCAACGTCCTGACTTTC. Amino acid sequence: CSVRGGSGANVLTF.

CDR3 sequence (DNA): TGTGCCAGCAGCCAACCACGGTCGAACACCGGGGAGCTGTTTTTT. Protein product: CASSQPRSNTGELFF. The V call is TRBV4-2, the J call TRBJ2-2; D remains unclear. The germline V gene encodes CDR1 LGHNA and CDR2 YNFKEQ. V was cut by 2 bases and J by 0 bases, with 7 bases left in between. This CDR3 spans 15 amino acids.

DNA for the CDR3: TGCGCCAGCAGGGACAGGGGAGCAGGAGAGACCCAGTACTTC. It specifies CASRDRGAGETQYF. This chain links TRBV10-1 with TRBJ2-5, with TRBD1 identical over 9 bases. CDR1 and CDR2 from the germline V gene are WNHNN and SYGVQD (reference sequence). This CDR3 has 14 residues. The junction had 6 bases not matched to a gene; V was cut back by 6 bases and J by 4 bases.

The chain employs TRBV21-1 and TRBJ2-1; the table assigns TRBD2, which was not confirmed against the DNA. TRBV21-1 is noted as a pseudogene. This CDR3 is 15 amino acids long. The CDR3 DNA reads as TGTGCCAGCCGGACGGAAGGGACTAGCGTCTATGAGCAGTTCTTC. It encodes CASRTEGTSVYEQFF.

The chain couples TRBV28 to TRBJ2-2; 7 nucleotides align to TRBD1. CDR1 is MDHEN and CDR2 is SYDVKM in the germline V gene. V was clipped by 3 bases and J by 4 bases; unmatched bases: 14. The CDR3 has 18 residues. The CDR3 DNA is TGTGCCAGCAGTTTTGATTGGACAGGCCTTACCAGCACCGGGGAGCTGTTTTTT. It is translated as CASSFDWTGLTSTGELFF. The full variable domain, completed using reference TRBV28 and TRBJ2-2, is DVKVTQSSRYLVKRTGEKVFLECVQDMDHENMFWYRQDPGLGLRLIYFSYDVKMKEKGDIPEGYSVSREKKERFSLILESASTNQTSMYLCASSFDWTGLTSTGELFFGEGSRLTVL.

CDR3 sequence reads: CASSAASGYNEQFF. The CDR3 DNA reads as TGTGCCAGCAGCGCGGCTAGCGGCTACAATGAGCAGTTCTTC. This rearrangement joins TRBV9 to TRBJ2-1, with TRBD2 matching over 7 bases. CDR1 SGDLS and CDR2 YYNGEE come from the germline V gene. The V segment lost 3 bases and the J segment 3 bases; nucleotides outside the gene matches: 3. The CDR3 extends over 14 amino acids. The whole variable domain, remainder taken from reference TRBV9 and TRBJ2-1, is DSGVTQTPKHLITATGQRVTLRCSPRSGDLSVYWYQQSLDQGLQFLIQYYNGEERAKGNILERFSAQQFPDLHSELNLSSLELGDSALYFCASSAASGYNEQFFGPGTRLTVL.

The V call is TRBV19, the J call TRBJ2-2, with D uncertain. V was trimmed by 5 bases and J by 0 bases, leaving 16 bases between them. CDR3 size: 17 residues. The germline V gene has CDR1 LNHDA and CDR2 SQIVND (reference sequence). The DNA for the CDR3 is TGTGCCAGTAGTTCTCCGTACTCCGCGGCGAACACCGGGGAGCTGTTTTTT. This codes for CASSSPYSAANTGELFF.

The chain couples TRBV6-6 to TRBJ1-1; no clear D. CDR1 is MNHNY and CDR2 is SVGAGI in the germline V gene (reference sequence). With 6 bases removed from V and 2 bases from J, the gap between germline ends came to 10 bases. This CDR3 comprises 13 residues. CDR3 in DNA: TGTGCCAGCAGCCGAGGAGAAAACACTGAAGCTTTCTTT. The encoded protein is CASSRGENTEAFF.